A selection of T cell receptor beta chains follows, all from one sample in a study of blood T cells in healthy people across ages. A single record per CDR3 protein comes from TCRdb applying MiXCR to the 5' RACE reads. This sample has 1 million or so distinct CDR3 sequences; 20% to 25% occur once, and the top ten carry approximately 0.75%. The data also belong to a second study, concerning T cells of mothers and their children.

Specimen: blood. Source of these receptors: a girl aged 2 to 10 in good health. The CDR3 runs from the conserved cysteine through the conserved F or W. D genes are given only for firm matches. Some rows have no size entry. The others give once, few or many, or a class for an expanded clone.

clone size	V gene	D gene	J gene	CDR3 protein	CDR3 DNA
NA	TRBV20-1	NA	TRBJ1-2	CSARGKWRSYGYTF	TGCAGTGCTAGAGGCAAGTGGCGAAGCTATGGCTACACCTTC
once	TRBV20-1	NA	TRBJ2-7	CSAALTGDSFSYEQYF	TGCAGTGCTGCCTTAACAGGAGACAGTTTCTCCTACGAGCAGTACTTC
NA	TRBV20-1	NA	TRBJ2-1	CSASRENGEQFF	TGCAGTGCTAGTCGGGAAAACGGTGAGCAGTTCTTC
NA	TRBV29-1	NA	TRBJ2-5	CSVLLPGKETQYF	TGCAGCGTTCTTCTCCCGGGGAAAGAGACCCAGTACTTC
few	TRBV3-1	NA	TRBJ2-1	CASSPSDSAGPYSEQFF	TGTGCCAGCAGCCCTTCGGACTCGGCCGGTCCTTACAGTGAGCAGTTCTTC
few	TRBV29-1	TRBD2	TRBJ2-5	CSVAGTSAIEETQYF	TGCAGCGTGGCTGGGACTAGCGCGATAGAAGAGACCCAGTACTTC
few	TRBV29-1	NA	TRBJ2-7	CSVQHNPAYEQYF	TGCAGCGTTCAACATAACCCTGCCTACGAGCAGTACTTC
few	TRBV20-1	NA	TRBJ2-1	CSAKTGLSYNEQFF	TGCAGCGCTAAAACTGGCCTCTCCTACAATGAGCAGTTCTTC
NA	TRBV7-6	TRBD2	TRBJ2-5	CASSLRGLAAQGTQYF	TGTGCCAGCAGCTTAAGAGGACTAGCGGCCCAAGGGACCCAGTACTTC
NA	TRBV29-1	NA	TRBJ1-5	CSVGQGAGLLHF	NA
NA	TRBV20-1	NA	TRBJ1-2	CSARDTGPGYTF	TGCAGTGCTAGAGACACTGGCCCTGGCTACACCTTC
few	TRBV5-1	TRBD1	TRBJ2-3	CASSLGGGTGLGDTQYF	TGCGCCAGCAGCTTGGGAGGCGGGACAGGGCTTGGAGATACGCAGTATTTT
few	TRBV6-5	TRBD2	TRBJ2-7	CASSGPSGEQYF	TGTGCCAGCAGTGGCCCTAGCGGGGAGCAGTACTTC
NA	TRBV28	NA	TRBJ2-2	CASSLTGRGGELFF	TGTGCCAGCAGTTTAACCGGGCGAGGCGGGGAGCTGTTTTTT
NA	TRBV12-3/TRBV12-4	TRBD2	TRBJ2-1	CASRSGGLYNEQFF	TGTGCCAGCAGAAGCGGGGGCCTTTACAATGAGCAGTTCTTC
few	TRBV9	NA	TRBJ1-5	CASSFGQFNQPQHF	TGTGCCAGCAGCTTCGGACAGTTTAATCAGCCCCAGCATTTT
NA	TRBV11-1	NA	TRBJ2-3	CASSWDFPSTDTQYF	TGTGCCAGCAGCTGGGACTTCCCTAGCACAGATACGCAGTATTTT
NA	TRBV24-1	NA	TRBJ1-1	CATTNRGNTEAFF	TGTGCCACCACTAATAGGGGGAACACTGAAGCTTTCTTT
few	TRBV5-1	TRBD1	TRBJ2-7	CASTLRQGEKQYF	TGCGCCAGCACCCTTCGCCAGGGGGAGAAGCAGTACTTC
NA	TRBV29-1	TRBD2	TRBJ2-5	CSVVGRAVETQYF	TGCAGCGTTGTCGGGAGGGCCGTGGAGACCCAGTACTTC
once	TRBV9	NA	TRBJ2-7	CTSSPPVGEQYF	TGTACCAGCAGCCCCCCTGTGGGAGAGCAGTACTTC
few	TRBV2	NA	TRBJ2-1	CASSLYGEIRSYNEQFF	TGTGCCAGCAGTCTATACGGGGAGATTCGCTCCTACAATGAGCAGTTCTTC
NA	TRBV7-9	NA	TRBJ2-7	CASSSLTSNEQYF	TGTGCCAGCAGCTCCCTTACATCTAACGAGCAGTACTTC
NA	TRBV27	NA	TRBJ2-7	CASSLTGDVTYEQYF	TGTGCCAGCAGTTTAACAGGTGACGTTACCTACGAGCAGTACTTC
few	TRBV25-1	NA	TRBJ1-6	CASSEFGQGSPLHF	TGTGCCAGCAGTGAATTCGGCCAGGGCTCACCCCTCCACTTT
many	TRBV7-3	TRBD1	TRBJ1-1	CASSATGPPVNTEAFF	TGTGCCAGCAGCGCGACAGGGCCCCCAGTGAACACTGAAGCTTTCTTT
NA	TRBV29-1	NA	TRBJ1-4	CSVAEATNEKLFF	TGCAGCGTTGCGGAGGCAACTAATGAAAAACTGTTTTTT
NA	TRBV4-2	TRBD2	TRBJ2-1	CASSQPTSGKNEQFF	TGTGCCAGCAGCCAACCAACTAGCGGGAAAAATGAGCAGTTCTTC
NA	TRBV12-3/TRBV12-4	TRBD1	TRBJ2-5	CASSTGQVPEGETQYF	TGTGCCAGCAGTACGGGACAGGTGCCTGAGGGGGAGACCCAGTACTTC
few	TRBV7-2	NA	TRBJ1-1	CASSLALVPGAPEAFF	TGTGCCAGCAGCTTAGCGCTAGTCCCAGGGGCCCCTGAAGCTTTCTTT
few	TRBV6-5	TRBD1	TRBJ2-5	CASSLGSGGTGVVETQYF	TGTGCCAGCAGTTTGGGGAGCGGCGGGACAGGGGTAGTAGAGACCCAGTACTTC
NA	TRBV7-9	TRBD1	TRBJ2-5	CASSSQRGQGLNQETQYF	TGTGCCAGCAGCTCTCAACGAGGACAGGGACTCAACCAAGAGACCCAGTACTTC
NA	TRBV14	NA	TRBJ2-7	CASSQQDGYEQYF	TGTGCCAGCAGCCAACAGGACGGATACGAGCAGTACTTC
NA	TRBV29-1	NA	TRBJ2-1	CSGRLNNEQFF	TGCAGCGGAAGACTGAACAATGAGCAGTTCTTC
NA	TRBV12-3/TRBV12-4	NA	TRBJ2-2	CASSLELVTNTGELFF	TGTGCCAGCAGTTTGGAACTAGTGACTAACACCGGGGAGCTGTTTTTT
NA	TRBV27	NA	TRBJ1-4	CASAPRELINEKLFF	TGTGCCAGCGCGCCTCGGGAACTCATTAATGAAAAACTGTTTTTT
NA	TRBV9	TRBD2	TRBJ2-7	CASSVGAGVGYEQYF	TGTGCCAGCAGCGTAGGCGCGGGAGTTGGCTACGAGCAGTACTTC
few	TRBV28	NA	TRBJ1-2	CASSLTAGYGYTF	TGTGCCAGCAGTTTAACGGCAGGGTATGGCTACACCTTC
NA	TRBV29-1	NA	TRBJ1-2	CSVYRGYTF	TGCAGCGTCTACAGGGGCTACACCTTC
few	TRBV29-1	NA	TRBJ2-7	CSVEALGAHPYEQYF	TGCAGCGTTGAAGCGCTAGGGGCACACCCCTACGAGCAGTACTTC
NA	TRBV6-1	NA	TRBJ2-5	CASEGGVGQYF	TGTGCCAGTGAGGGGGGAGTGGGCCAGTACTTC
NA	TRBV24-1	NA	TRBJ2-5	CATSDPWTDQGTQYF	TGTGCCACCAGTGATCCATGGACAGACCAAGGGACCCAGTACTTC
few	TRBV4-1	NA	TRBJ2-5	CASSLSQLAGETQYF	TGCGCCAGCAGCCTCTCGCAGCTTGCGGGAGAGACCCAGTACTTC
few	TRBV29-1	TRBD2	TRBJ2-3	CSVEGTSGSPDTQYF	TGCAGCGTTGAAGGGACTAGCGGGAGTCCAGATACGCAGTATTTT
NA	TRBV20-1	TRBD1	TRBJ2-7	CSADRGESYEQYF	TGCAGTGCTGACAGGGGGGAATCCTACGAGCAGTACTTC
NA	TRBV14	NA	TRBJ2-5	CASSKWTVQETQYF	TGTGCCAGCAGCAAGTGGACGGTGCAAGAGACCCAGTACTTC
NA	TRBV5-1	TRBD2	TRBJ2-3	CASGTGGSDTQYF	TGCGCCAGCGGGACGGGGGGATCCGATACGCAGTATTTT
few	TRBV28	TRBD1	TRBJ1-4	CASSKPGQGTVKLFF	TGTGCCAGCAGTAAACCGGGACAGGGGACGGTAAAACTGTTTTTT
few	TRBV28	TRBD2	TRBJ2-3	CASRGRRAGEEDTQYF	TGTGCCAGCAGGGGGAGGAGAGCGGGAGAAGAAGATACGCAGTATTTT
few	TRBV27	NA	TRBJ2-7	CASRRGSPYEQYF	TGTGCCAGCAGACGTGGCAGCCCCTACGAGCAGTACTTC
NA	TRBV7-2	NA	TRBJ2-4	CASSLGRALAKNIQYF	TGTGCCAGCAGCTTAGGAAGGGCGCTAGCCAAAAACATTCAGTACTTC
few	TRBV6-4	NA	TRBJ2-1	CASSEAGGYNEQFF	TGTGCCAGCAGTGAGGCGGGTGGATACAATGAGCAGTTCTTC
few	TRBV5-4	NA	TRBJ2-1	CASSLTAGLPKKEFF	TGTGCCAGCAGCTTAACGGCGGGACTTCCAAAAAAGGAGTTCTTC